This TCR beta chain was identified during a study of glioma-infiltrating T cells. Regarding the study as a whole: Above-expected tissue-blood divergence occurred in all gliomas, most in low-grade ones.

Using RNA template, CDR3s of TCR alpha and beta were amplified with iRepertoire arm-PCR. MiXCR, applied by TCRdb to the multiplex PCR reads, yields one record per CDR3 protein. The data show approximately 400,000 distinct CDR3 sequences, about 40% seen once. This CDR3 is built from 17 residues. Per germline, CDR1 SGHTA and CDR2 FQGNSA. Trimming took off 3 bases at V and 5 bases at J, with 20 bases between the two ends. Worth noting for this clonotype: What it recognizes is unknown.

The rearrangement uses TRBV7-2 and TRBJ2-1, with D possibly matching TRBD2 (8 bases). This TCR was recovered from a human donor with low-grade glioma or glioblastoma, undergoing nonglioma brain surgery, or in good health (not recorded which). Sequencing input: glioma tissue, nonneoplastic brain tissue, or PBMCs (not recorded which). The CDR3 is CASSFGRGPTWNNEQFF. CDR3 DNA: TGTGCCAGCAGCTTCGGGAGGGGGCCAACTTGGAACAATGAGCAGTTCTTC.